This T cell receptor (beta chain) was sequenced for a study of T cells in Graves' hyperthyroidism and ophthalmopathy. The CDR3 runs 15 residues. Germline V gene data show CDR1 as SEHNR and CDR2 as FQNEAQ (reference sequence). With 5 bases removed from V and 8 bases from J, the gap between germline ends came to 19 bases. This clonotype was picked up many times. Amplification yielded TCR beta CDR3 regions, with RNA transcripts as the source. HTBI primers were employed in a first-round RT-PCR of the TCR CDR3. Each CDR3 protein is one row after TCRdb ran MiXCR on the multiplex PCR reads. The sample carries some 550,000 distinct CDR3 sequences, about a sixth recorded once.

The J gene is TRBJ2-1, the V gene TRBV7-9; tentatively, D is TRBD1 or TRBD2 (5 bases each). This receptor was identified in a woman aged 40-49 years with Graves' ophthalmopathy. The sequenced sample consisted of blood. This CDR3 is CASSAILRGFDEQFF. The CDR3, as DNA: TGTGCCAGCAGCGCGATACTGAGGGGTTTCGATGAGCAGTTCTTC.